What follows are 31 T cell receptor beta chains derived from one specimen sequenced in a study of cytomegalovirus exposure and HLA in healthy donors. Primers: 60 Vbeta forward and 13 Jbeta reverse. Sequencing used immunoSEQ multiplex PCR; TCRdb keeps in-frame clones, though not all of them. The sample shows around 130,000 clones, about four fifths of them seen only once. The sequenced material came from PBMCs. These receptors originate from a man aged 25-45 years in good health and CMV-seronegative.

The chain uses TRBV6-6 and TRBJ1-2; D is undetermined. The CDR3 is made up of 12 amino acids. The germline gives CDR1 MNHNY, CDR2 SVGAGI (reference sequence). V was shortened by 6 bases and J by 3 bases, with 8 bases between the two germline ends. The chain's CDR3 is CASRAADYGYTF. CDR3 DNA sequence: TGTGCCAGCAGGGCCGCTGACTATGGCTACACCTTC.

For the CDR3, the DNA is TGTGCCAGCAGTTTCGGACAGGGTACTGAAGCTTTCTTT. The encoded protein is CASSFGQGTEAFF. The chain employs TRBV6-6 and TRBJ1-1; the match to TRBD1 covers 8 bases. The CDR3 is 13 amino acids. The germline gives CDR1 MNHNY, CDR2 SVGAGI (reference sequence). V was clipped by 4 bases and J by 5 bases; unmatched bases: 3.

This sequence joins TRBV7-9 and TRBJ1-3; D uncertain. V was clipped by 5 bases and J by 0 bases, with 11 bases between them. The CDR3 is 15 residues long. Germline-derived CDR1 and CDR2 are SEHNR and FQNEAQ (reference sequence). The CDR3 sequence: CASSKLGASGNTIYF. Here the CDR3 DNA reads TGTGCCAGCAGCAAACTAGGAGCCTCTGGAAACACCATATATTTT. The whole variable domain, filled in from reference TRBV7-9 and TRBJ1-3, reads DTGVSQNPRHKITKRGQNVTFRCDPISEHNRLYWYRQTLGQGPEFLTYFQNEAQLEKSRLLSDRFSAERPKGSFSTLEIQRTEQGDSAMYLCASSKLGASGNTIYFGEGSWLTVV.

This clone was detected once. The chain carries TRBV2 and TRBJ2-7, with TRBD1 matching 9 bases. Germline-derived CDR1 and CDR2 are SNHLY and FYNNEI. V lost 8 bases to trimming and J lost 3 bases; unmatched junction nucleotides: 14. The CDR3 runs 16 residues. In DNA, the CDR3 is TGTGCCAGCGGAGGGGAAGGAGGACAGGGGAACTACGAGCAGTACTTC. Encoded protein: CASGGEGGQGNYEQYF.

This clone was seen more than once but under ten times. The V call is TRBV5-5, the J call TRBJ2-3, with 9 bases lining up with TRBD1. Germline CDR1 reads SGHKS; CDR2 reads YYEKEE (reference sequence). V trimming: 4 bases; J trimming: 0 bases; junction bases outside the gene matches: 6. CDR3 length: 16 amino acids. The CDR3 loop reads CASSNGQGHSTDTQYF. The CDR3 DNA follows: TGTGCCAGCAGCAACGGACAGGGGCATAGCACAGATACGCAGTATTTT. Full variable domain (remainder filled in from reference TRBV5-5 and TRBJ2-3): DAGVTQSPTHLIKTRGQQVTLRCSPISGHKSVSWYQQVLGQGPQFIFQYYEKEERGRGNFPDRFSARQFPNYSSELNVNALLLGDSALYLCASSNGQGHSTDTQYFGPGTRLTVL.

This chain links TRBV5-1 with TRBJ1-5, with D possibly being TRBD1 (5 bases). With 3 bases removed from V and 5 bases from J, the gap between germline ends came to 15 bases. This CDR3 spans 15 amino acids. Germline CDR1 reads SGHRS; CDR2 reads YFSETQ. DNA of the CDR3: TGCGCCAGCAGCTCGTCCGGACAAAAGGATCAGCCCCAGCATTTT. Translating it yields CASSSSGQKDQPQHF.

In this sample, this clone turned up a few times. The rearrangement joins TRBV10-2 to TRBJ2-2, with D possibly matching TRBD2 (6 bases). This CDR3 region has 14 residues. CDR1 is WSHSY, CDR2 SAAADI, per germline. Trimming shortened V by 6 bases and J by 7 bases, and 15 bases separated the two germline ends. The CDR3 here is CASRGRLGGGELFF. DNA of the CDR3: TGCGCCAGCAGGGGCCGACTAGGTGGCGGGGAGCTGTTTTTT.

The rearrangement uses TRBV28 and TRBJ1-2; TRBD1 is a possible D gene (5 bases). Trimming shortened V by 4 bases and J by 5 bases, and 17 bases separated the two germline ends. CDR1 is MDHEN, CDR2 SYDVKM, per germline. The CDR3 sequence is 15 residues long. For the CDR3, the DNA is TGTGCCAGCAGTTCCCCCGCGGGGACGGCGTATGGCTACACCTTC. The encoded protein is CASSSPAGTAYGYTF.

CDR3 bases: TGTGCCAGCAGCCAAGATGACCTAGCGGGAGGAACCGGGTTTGGGACCCAGTACTTC. Amino acids: CASSQDDLAGGTGFGTQYF. This rearrangement joins TRBV4-2 to TRBJ2-5; 11 bases line up with TRBD2. The CDR3 runs 19 residues. Germline trimming cut 0 bases from V and 7 bases from J; bases unmatched to any gene: 16. Germline V gene sequence: CDR1 LGHNA, CDR2 YNFKEQ.

This chain uses TRBV10-2 with TRBJ2-1, with 10 nucleotides matching TRBD2. The CDR3 is made up of 14 amino acids. The J segment lost 8 bases and the V segment lost 5 bases, leaving 6 bases of the junction unmatched. Germline assignment: CDR1 WSHSY and CDR2 SAAADI. CDR3 sequence: CASSSGGAGDEQFF. CDR3 sequence (DNA): TGCGCCAGCAGTAGCGGGGGGGCAGGGGATGAGCAGTTCTTC.

The chain links TRBV29-1 to TRBJ2-7, with 8 bases identical to TRBD2. CDR3 length: 14 residues. The trim removed 3 bases at V and 0 bases at J, leaving 4 bases unmatched. Germline CDR1 SQVTM, CDR2 ANQGSEA. In DNA form, the CDR3 reads TGCAGCGTTGATACTAGCGGAGGCTCCTACGAGCAGTACTTC. It codes for CSVDTSGGSYEQYF.

J is TRBJ1-2 and V is TRBV6-5; 7 nucleotides match TRBD1. Losses at the gene ends were 4 bases for V and 2 bases for J; bases not matched to a gene: 10. The CDR3 contains 16 residues. Germline V gene data show CDR1 as MNHEY and CDR2 as SVGAGI. CDR3 sequence (DNA): TGTGCCAGCAGTTCTTTAACAGGGGTAACCAACTATGGCTACACCTTC. It translates to CASSSLTGVTNYGYTF.

The V and J genes are TRBV7-8 and TRBJ1-4; tentatively, D is TRBD1 (5 bases). CDR3 length: 15 residues. Germline CDR1 is SGHVS and CDR2 is FQNEAQ. V was trimmed by 0 bases and J by 3 bases, leaving 8 bases between them. The CDR3 here is CASSLAGASNEKLFF. The DNA of the CDR3 is TGTGCCAGCAGCTTAGCAGGGGCCTCTAATGAAAAACTGTTTTTT.

The CDR3 region is CASKLAGSYNEQFF. The CDR3 DNA follows: TGTGCCAGCAAACTAGCGGGGTCCTACAATGAGCAGTTCTTC. V and J are TRBV28 and TRBJ2-1; 10 bases map to TRBD2. In germline, CDR1 is MDHEN, CDR2 SYDVKM. The CDR3 has 14 residues. V lost 7 bases, J lost 1 base, and 1 base stayed unmatched.

Notes on this clone: The conserved closing phenylalanine or tryptophan is absent in this CDR3, likely reflecting a read error. This sequence joins TRBV4-2 and TRBJ2-7; TRBD1 matches 7 bases. The CDR3 is 12 amino acids. With 3 bases clipped from V and 5 bases from J, the junction kept 1 base outside the gene matches. CDR1 is LGHNA, CDR2 YNFKEQ, per germline. The CDR3 reads CASSQQGDEQYL. The CDR3 DNA sequence: TGTGCCAGCAGCCAGCAGGGGGACGAGCAGTACCTC.

V gene TRBV5-1 combines with J gene TRBJ1-2; 8 bases map to TRBD1. The CDR3 is made up of 14 amino acids. V trimming: 5 bases; J trimming: 4 bases; junction bases outside the gene matches: 7. Germline V gives CDR1 SGHRS, CDR2 YFSETQ. CDR3 DNA sequence: TGCGCCAGCAGTCCTCCAGGGGGCCCCTATGGCTACACCTTC. It yields the protein CASSPPGGPYGYTF.

This clone was recorded a few times. The chain carries TRBV4-1 and TRBJ1-2, with 9 bases fitting TRBD1. The CDR3 has 17 amino acids. Germline V gene data show CDR1 as MGHRA and CDR2 as YSYEKL. The junction had 15 bases not matched to a gene; V was cut back by 6 bases and J by 4 bases. Here the CDR3 DNA reads TGCGCCAGCAGAGCCGGGACAGGGAGAACGGCAAGCTATGGCTACACCTTC. Residues: CASRAGTGRTASYGYTF.

This clone was observed once. V and J are TRBV7-9 and TRBJ2-5; D remains unclear. The CDR3 runs to 12 residues. Germline V gives CDR1 SEHNR, CDR2 FQNEAQ (reference sequence). V lost 2 bases and J lost 4, with 5 bases in between. CDR3 amino acids: CASSLSSETQYF. For the CDR3, the DNA is TGTGCCAGCAGCTTATCCTCAGAGACCCAGTACTTC.

This clone was counted a single time. The chain links TRBV30 to TRBJ2-1, with a tentative D call TRBD2 (5 bases). The CDR3 loop spans 15 amino acids. The V gene lost 0 bases and the J gene lost 10 bases, with 19 bases spanning the gap. Germline CDR1 GTSNPN, CDR2 SVGIG (reference sequence). Here the CDR3 reads CAWSVLGGSGLEQFF. CDR3 nucleotide sequence: TGTGCCTGGAGTGTACTTGGCGGGTCCGGGTTGGAGCAGTTCTTC.

This chain uses TRBV7-9 with TRBJ1-3, with D possibly being TRBD1 (5 bases). This CDR3 contains 15 residues. Trimming took off 5 bases at V and 4 bases at J, with 15 bases between the two ends. From germline, CDR1 is SEHNR and CDR2 FQNEAQ (reference sequence). The CDR3 DNA reads as TGTGCCAGCAGCCGACTCGGGGGTCCGGGAAACACCATATATTTT. This sequence encodes CASSRLGGPGNTIYF.

This clone has only one observation. The chain has TRBV18 and TRBJ2-5; tentative D call: TRBD1 (6 bases). The CDR3 spans 14 residues. The germline V gene has CDR1 KGHSH and CDR2 LQKENI. Trimming removed 4 bases at V and 3 bases at J, with 12 bases between. CDR3 region: CASSRTTGEETQYF. In nucleotides, the CDR3 is TGTGCCAGCTCACGGACGACAGGAGAAGAGACCCAGTACTTC.

The J gene is TRBJ2-3, the V gene TRBV19; D perhaps matches TRBD2 (5 bases). V shed 8 bases and J shed 2 bases, with 17 bases lying between them. Germline loops: CDR1 LNHDA, CDR2 SQIVND (reference sequence). This CDR3 contains 15 residues. CDR3 amino acids: CASSPRGLNTDTQYF. The CDR3 nucleotides are TGTGCCAGTTCCCCCCGCGGACTTAACACAGATACGCAGTATTTT.

The chain recombines TRBV4-1 with TRBJ2-3; perhaps TRBD2 as D (6 bases). The CDR3 loop spans 16 amino acids. The germline CDR1 and CDR2 sequences are MGHRA and YSYEKL. V was trimmed by 3 bases and J by 1 base, leaving 14 bases between them. For the CDR3, the DNA is TGCGCCAGCAGCCATGGGCAGACTAGTGGCACAGATACGCAGTATTTT. It specifies CASSHGQTSGTDTQYF.

This clone occurred a few times. This sequence joins TRBV5-4 and TRBJ1-1; 8 bases agree with TRBD1. The CDR3 runs to 14 residues. The J segment lost 5 bases and the V segment lost 4 bases, leaving 7 bases of the junction unmatched. The V gene's germline CDR1 is SGHNT and CDR2 YYREEE (reference sequence). CDR3 sequence reads: CASSLGTGGTEAFF. DNA of the CDR3: TGTGCCAGCAGCCTAGGGACAGGAGGAACTGAAGCTTTCTTT.

V is TRBV30 and J is TRBJ1-2; weak D call: TRBD1 (6 bases). Germline V gives CDR1 GTSNPN, CDR2 SVGIG (reference sequence). This CDR3 is built from 12 residues. Trimming took off 5 bases at V and 6 bases at J, with 13 bases between the two ends. This CDR3 reads CAWFDRWDGYTF. The CDR3 DNA follows: TGTGCCTGGTTCGACAGGTGGGATGGCTACACCTTC.

This clone was counted only a few times. Other DNA sequences in this sample translate to the same CDR3. The CDR3 here is CASSEVQNQPQHF. The CDR3, as DNA: TGTGCCAGCAGTGAAGTGCAGAATCAGCCCCAGCATTTT. The V call is TRBV6-1, the J call TRBJ1-5; the D is unclear. CDR3 length: 13 amino acids. V lost 1 base and J 4 bases, leaving 5 bases between the germline ends. Germline assignment: CDR1 MNHNS and CDR2 SASEGT.

The rearrangement uses TRBV27 and TRBJ1-1; the match to TRBD1 covers 12 bases. The J segment lost 9 bases and the V segment lost 6 bases, leaving 8 bases of the junction unmatched. Germline V CDR1 and CDR2: MNHEY, SMNVEV (reference sequence). CDR3 length: 14 residues. The CDR3 protein is CASSRPGQGAKAFF. As DNA, the CDR3 is TGTGCCAGCAGCCGACCGGGACAGGGGGCGAAAGCTTTCTTT.

The J gene is TRBJ1-1, the V gene TRBV5-1; D is perhaps TRBD1 (6 bases). CDR3 length equals 14 residues. Germline V gene data show CDR1 as SGHRS and CDR2 as YFSETQ. Trimming cost V 4 bases and J 6 bases, with 16 bases left between them. The CDR3 bases are TGCGCCAGCAGCGAGGGACATGGCGGTTCTGAAGCTTTCTTT. Translation gives CASSEGHGGSEAFF. Full variable domain (rest looked up from reference TRBV5-1 and TRBJ1-1): KAGVTQTPRYLIKTRGQQVTLSCSPISGHRSVSWYQQTPGQGLQFLFEYFSETQRNKGNFPGRFSGRQFSNSRSEMNVSTLELGDSALYLCASSEGHGGSEAFFGQGTRLTVV.

J is TRBJ1-1 and V is TRBV7-9; D not resolved. The germline V gene encodes CDR1 SEHNR and CDR2 FQNEAQ (reference sequence). This CDR3 comprises 16 residues. Trimming removed 2 bases at V and 4 bases at J, with 17 bases between. The DNA of the CDR3 is TGTGCCAGCAGCTTATCTCCGGGGTCAGAGGGCACTGAAGCTTTCTTT. Amino acids: CASSLSPGSEGTEAFF.

The chain uses TRBV6-1 and TRBJ2-5, with no clear D. The germline V and J ends were trimmed by 1 base and 7 bases, with 7 bases remaining between them. Per germline, CDR1 MNHNS and CDR2 SASEGT. The CDR3 contains 12 residues. The CDR3 DNA reads TGTGCCAGCAGTGAAGTTGTAGTGACCCAGTACTTC. It specifies CASSEVVVTQYF.

The chain carries TRBV19 and TRBJ1-4; D remains ambiguous. Trimming cost V 2 bases and J 8 bases, with 6 bases left between them. CDR1 is LNHDA and CDR2 is SQIVND in the germline V gene (reference sequence). This CDR3 has 12 amino acids. In DNA form, the CDR3 reads TGTGCCAGTAGTATAAGGAGGGAAAAACTGTTTTTT. Its protein product is CASSIRREKLFF. The variable domain in full, completed from reference TRBV19 and TRBJ1-4, reads DGGITQSPKYLFRKEGQNVTLSCEQNLNHDAMYWYRQDPGQGLRLIYYSQIVNDFQKGDIAEGYSVSREKKESFPLTVTSAQKNPTAFYLCASSIRREKLFFGSGTQLSVL.